This is a list of T cell receptor beta chains from one sample in a study of blood T cell repertoires in COVID-19. This table comes from immunoSEQ multiplex PCR, and its TCRdb copy is limited to in-frame clones, with some not included. In the table there are about 51,000 clones, approximately 84% of which are singletons. Sequences were obtained from peripheral blood. These receptors originate from a man between 50 and 59 years old with acute or convalescent COVID-19. CDR3s leave out the opening cysteine and the closing phenylalanine or tryptophan. A D gene is named only where the DNA matches it firmly.

v_call	d_call	cdr3_aa
TRBV11-2	TRBD2	ASSRRLAGVRDEQY
TRBV29-1	-	SVEETHRYTDTQY
TRBV19	-	ASSPDTGGQNTEAF
TRBV2	-	ASSELVGGGETQY
TRBV28	TRBD2	ASSGLAGYNEQF
TRBV9	TRBD2	ASSVGAGPSTDTQY
TRBV24-1	-	ATGGHPHYEQY
TRBV5-1	-	ASTLGERTDEQY
TRBV7-3	-	ASRKTPGHTSTDTQY
TRBV3-1/TRBV3-2	-	ASSLTQYEQY
TRBV7-2	-	ASRYPAGSVGYT
TRBV29-1	-	SVELGADWAYT
TRBV5-6	-	ASSLGYSGGNTIY
TRBV19	-	ASSISVRGPDEKLF
TRBV19	-	ASRKLTNFVDTEAF
TRBV4-1	TRBD1	ASSRDRGNTEAF
TRBV19	-	ASSISAAQTYNEQF
TRBV27	-	ASSLQGVGATEAF
TRBV19	TRBD2	ASSHGRADEQY
TRBV3-1/TRBV3-2	TRBD2	ASSQGAGGSVTQY
TRBV7-2	-	ASSLGAWNTEAF
TRBV3-1/TRBV3-2	-	ASSQGWANT
TRBV11-2	-	ASSLEDSPYNSPLH
TRBV11-2	-	ASSLGGYNEQF
TRBV2	-	ASTLGETEAF
TRBV27	-	ASSSDSAQETQY
TRBV5-5	-	ASSLEGQEVSPLH
TRBV27	-	ASSYSGTYLNSPLH
TRBV28	TRBD2	ASSPVGTSGSARETQY
TRBV30	TRBD1	AWSVDRDYGYT
TRBV3-1/TRBV3-2	TRBD2	ASSQGAGGPSGANVLT
TRBV5-6	-	ASSLQSEQY
TRBV10-3	TRBD1	AISETQGRWKAF
TRBV5-1	-	ASTQGLANTDTQY
TRBV12-3/TRBV12-4	TRBD1	ASSSGTGEAF
TRBV3-1/TRBV3-2	-	ASSQGIGVQETQY
TRBV4-1	-	ASSQEGGGGGEQY
TRBV12-5	TRBD1	ASSITGGGYNEQF
TRBV4-1	-	ASSPQGYTQY
TRBV4-1	-	ASSQTSYRNTGELF
TRBV27	TRBD2	ASSFHSGKGLQETQY
TRBV2	-	ASSVPGYENQPQH
TRBV5-6	TRBD1	ASSLGTEISYT
TRBV30	-	AWGHREGKPQH
TRBV27	-	ASSLWGPRGGETQY